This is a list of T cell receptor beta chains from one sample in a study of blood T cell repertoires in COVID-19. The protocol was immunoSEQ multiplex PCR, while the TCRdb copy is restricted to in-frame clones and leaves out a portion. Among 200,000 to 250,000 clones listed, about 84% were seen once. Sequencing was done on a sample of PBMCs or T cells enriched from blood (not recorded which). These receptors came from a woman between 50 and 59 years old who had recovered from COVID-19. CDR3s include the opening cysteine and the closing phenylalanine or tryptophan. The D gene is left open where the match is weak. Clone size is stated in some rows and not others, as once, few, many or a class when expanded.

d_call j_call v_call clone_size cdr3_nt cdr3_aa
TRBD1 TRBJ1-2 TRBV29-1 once TGCAGCGTTGCAACAGGGGGTAACTATGGCTACACCTTC CSVATGGNYGYTF
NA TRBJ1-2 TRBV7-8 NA TGTGCCAGCAGCTTCAACGGGAGATATGGCTACACCTTC CASSFNGRYGYTF
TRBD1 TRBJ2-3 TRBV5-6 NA TGTGCCAGCAGCGTCGTCCGGGACAGGCTCACAGATACGCAGTATTTT CASSVVRDRLTDTQYF
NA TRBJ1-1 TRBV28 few TGTGCCAGCAGTTTAACTGGGAACACTGAAGCTTTCTTT CASSLTGNTEAFF
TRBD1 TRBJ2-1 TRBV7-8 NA TGTGCCAGCAGCACTCGGGACAGATTAAGCTCCTACAATGAGCAGTTCTTC CASSTRDRLSSYNEQFF
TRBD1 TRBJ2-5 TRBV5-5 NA TGTGCCAGCAGCCAGGGGCGGGACAGGGCGGTCCAAGAGACCCAGTACTTC CASSQGRDRAVQETQYF
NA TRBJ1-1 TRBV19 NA TGTGCCAGTAGTATGGAGTTTATGAACACTGAAGCTTTCTTT CASSMEFMNTEAFF
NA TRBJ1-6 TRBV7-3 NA TGTGCCAGCAGCTTAAAGGGGATGGATTCACCCCTCCACTTT CASSLKGMDSPLHF
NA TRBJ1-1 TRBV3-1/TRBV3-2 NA TGTGCCAGCACCCTCCGAACGGACAGTGAAGCTTTCTTT CASTLRTDSEAFF
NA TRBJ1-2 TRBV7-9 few TGTGCCAGCAGCGGGTGGACAGTTTTGTACACCTTC CASSGWTVLYTF
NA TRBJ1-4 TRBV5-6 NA TGTGCCAGCAGCTTAGCGGGGGTTCTTTATGAAAAACTGTTTTTT CASSLAGVLYEKLFF
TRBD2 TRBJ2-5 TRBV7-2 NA TGTGCCAGCAGCTTAGGAGGGGCTAGCGGGAGTGGGGGGGAGACCCAGTACTTC CASSLGGASGSGGETQYF
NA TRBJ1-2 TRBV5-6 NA TGTGCCAGCAGCTTGTCCGGGAGCTCCTATGGCTACACCTTC CASSLSGSSYGYTF
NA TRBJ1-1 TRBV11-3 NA TGTGCCAGCAGCTTAGGGAGGAACACTGAAGCTTTCTTT CASSLGRNTEAFF
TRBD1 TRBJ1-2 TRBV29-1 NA TGCAGCGTTCTATCCGGGACAGTCGGGGTCTATGGCTACACCTTC CSVLSGTVGVYGYTF
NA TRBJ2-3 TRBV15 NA TGTGCCACCAGCGGATTAACCGGGACTCGCCCTGGAGATACGCAGTATTTT CATSGLTGTRPGDTQYF
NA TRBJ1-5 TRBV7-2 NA TGTGCCAGCAGCTGGGACTGGGCGATCAATCAGCCCCAGCATTTT CASSWDWAINQPQHF
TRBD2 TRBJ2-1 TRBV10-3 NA TGTGCCATCAGCGCGGGACTAGCGGGAGTTAATGAGCAGTTCTTC CAISAGLAGVNEQFF
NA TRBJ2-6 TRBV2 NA TGTGCCAGCGCCTACCCCAGGGTGACTGGGGCCAACGTCCTGACTTTC CASAYPRVTGANVLTF
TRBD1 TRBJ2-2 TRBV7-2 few TGTGCCATACGACAGGGGGCCGGCGGGGAGCTGTTTTTT CAIRQGAGGELFF
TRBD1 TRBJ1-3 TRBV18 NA TGTGCCAGCTCACCACCGGGTGGACAGGGGACCGGAAACACCATATATTTT CASSPPGGQGTGNTIYF
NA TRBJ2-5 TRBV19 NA TGTGCCAGTAAAAGGAGGGACGTCGGACAAGAGACCCAGTACTTC CASKRRDVGQETQYF
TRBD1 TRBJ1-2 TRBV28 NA TGTGCCAGCAGTTTGGGAGGACAGGGGGGTGGCTACACCTTC CASSLGGQGGGYTF
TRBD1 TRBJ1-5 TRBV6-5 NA TGTGCCAGCAGTACGTTGGGACAGGGACCTCAGCCCCAGCATTTT CASSTLGQGPQPQHF
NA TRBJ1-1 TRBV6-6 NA TGTGCCAGCAGGGACATGACTGAGAACACTGAAGCTTTCTTT CASRDMTENTEAFF
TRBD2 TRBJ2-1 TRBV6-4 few TGTGCCAGCAGTGTGAAAGCGGGGTGGGATGAGCAGTTCTTC CASSVKAGWDEQFF
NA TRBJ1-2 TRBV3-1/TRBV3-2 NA TGTGCCAGCAGCCAAGGGGCAGGGCGATATGGCTACACCTTC CASSQGAGRYGYTF
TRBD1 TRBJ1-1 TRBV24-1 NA TGTGCCACCAGACAGGGGACGTTGGACACTGAAGCTTTCTTT CATRQGTLDTEAFF
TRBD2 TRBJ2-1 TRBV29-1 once TGCAGCGTTTGGGTAGCGGGACCGGCCAATGAGCAGTTCTTC CSVWVAGPANEQFF
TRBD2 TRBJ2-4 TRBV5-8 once TGTGCCTTCTGGGGGGGGAACATTCAGTACTTC CAFWGGNIQYF
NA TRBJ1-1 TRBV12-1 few TGTGCCAGCAGCCCCCCGAGGACAAACATGAACACTGAAGCTTTCTTT CASSPPRTNMNTEAFF
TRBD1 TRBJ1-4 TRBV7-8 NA TGTGCCAGCAGCTTAGAAACCGGGACAGGTAAACTGTTTTTT CASSLETGTGKLFF
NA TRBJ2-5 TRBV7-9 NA TGTGCCAGCAGCTACGGAGTTCCTAGAGGGAGCGGGGAGACCCAGTACTTC CASSYGVPRGSGETQYF
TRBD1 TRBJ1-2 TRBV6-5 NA TGTGCCAGCAGGACGACAGGGGGCCTTGGCTACACCTTC CASRTTGGLGYTF
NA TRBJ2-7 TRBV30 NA TGTGCCTGGAGTGGGGGAGAATCCTACGAGCAGTACTTC CAWSGGESYEQYF
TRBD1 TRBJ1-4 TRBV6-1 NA TGTGCCAGCAGTGAAGCGCGGGGACAGGTTGCAACTAATGAAAAACTGTTTTTT CASSEARGQVATNEKLFF
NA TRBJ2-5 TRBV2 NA TGTGCCAGCAGTGAGTCCGGGGTCTGGGAGACCCAGTACTTC CASSESGVWETQYF
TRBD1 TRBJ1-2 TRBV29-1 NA TGCAGCGTTGAGTCGGGACAGGGAGGTAACTATGGCTACACCTTC CSVESGQGGNYGYTF
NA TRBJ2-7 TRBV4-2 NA TGTGCCAGCAGCCAAGGGACAGACCTATCCTACGAGCAGTACTTC CASSQGTDLSYEQYF
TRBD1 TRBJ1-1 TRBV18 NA TGTGCCAGCTCAGGGACAGGGGCCCGGAACACTGAAGCTTTCTTT CASSGTGARNTEAFF
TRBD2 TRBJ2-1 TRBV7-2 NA TGTGCCAGCAGCTTAGTGCGGGGGGGAGGCAATGAGCAGTTCTTC CASSLVRGGGNEQFF
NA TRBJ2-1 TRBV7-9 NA TGTGCCAGCAGCCCCGCCCTAGTCATCGACAATGAGCAGTTCTTC CASSPALVIDNEQFF
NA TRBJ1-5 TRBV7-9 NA TGTGCCAGCAGCCCTGGAGCATCGGCGGGTAATCAGCCCCAGCATTTT CASSPGASAGNQPQHF
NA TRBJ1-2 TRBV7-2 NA TGTGCCAGCAGCTCAGGACGGGGTTCTAACTATGGCTACACCTTC CASSSGRGSNYGYTF
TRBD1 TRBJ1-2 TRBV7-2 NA TGTGCCAGCAGCATAGACAGGGCAAGTTCGCACTATGGCTACACCTTC CASSIDRASSHYGYTF
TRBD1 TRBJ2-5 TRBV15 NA TGTGCCACCAGCAGAGATTTTGGGACAGGGTTTCAAGAGACCCAGTACTTC CATSRDFGTGFQETQYF
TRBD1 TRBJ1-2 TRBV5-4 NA TGTGCCAGCAGCAGGGATCGGGACAGGGTGCGCTATGGCTACACCTTC CASSRDRDRVRYGYTF
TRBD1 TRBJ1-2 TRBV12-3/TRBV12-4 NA TGTGCCAGCAGACCGACAGGGACAGGCGGCTACACCTTC CASRPTGTGGYTF
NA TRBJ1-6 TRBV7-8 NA TGTGCCAGCAGCCGACGGAGCCCCTCCTATAATTCACCCCTCCACTTT CASSRRSPSYNSPLHF
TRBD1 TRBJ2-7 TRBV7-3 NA TGTGCCAGCAGTTCCGACAGGGGGTACGAGCAGTACTTC CASSSDRGYEQYF
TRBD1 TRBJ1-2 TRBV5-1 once TGCGCCAGCAGCTTCCTGGGACAGGGTGACTATGGCTACACCTTC CASSFLGQGDYGYTF
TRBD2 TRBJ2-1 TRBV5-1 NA TGCGCCAGCGGCCGACTAGCGGGAGGGGACGAGCAGTTCTTC CASGRLAGGDEQFF
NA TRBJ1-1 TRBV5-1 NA TGCGCCAGCAGCTTGGACTTAGGAGAGGCTTTCTTT CASSLDLGEAFF
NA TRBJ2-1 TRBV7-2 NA TGTGCCAGCAGCGACGACAGGAGCTCCTACAATGAGCAGTTCTTC CASSDDRSSYNEQFF